This T cell receptor (beta chain) was found in a study of T cell responses to AZD1222 COVID-19 vaccine. Germline assignment: CDR1 KGHSH and CDR2 LQKENI. The CDR3 totals 17 residues. V lost 5 bases and J 0 bases, leaving 14 bases between the germline ends. The table came from immunoSEQ multiplex PCR; TCRdb's copy has only in-frame clones and leaves some out. Among about 150,000 clones listed, 87% were seen once. V is TRBV18 and J is TRBJ1-6; no clear D gene. Source: peripheral blood, taken 28 days after the second AZD1222 dose. This clonotype was obtained from an adult who received the AZD1222 COVID-19 vaccine. CDR3 residues: CASSGTADSSYNSPLHF. In nucleotides, the CDR3 is TGTGCCAGCTCAGGAACGGCCGATAGCTCCTATAATTCACCCCTCCACTTT.